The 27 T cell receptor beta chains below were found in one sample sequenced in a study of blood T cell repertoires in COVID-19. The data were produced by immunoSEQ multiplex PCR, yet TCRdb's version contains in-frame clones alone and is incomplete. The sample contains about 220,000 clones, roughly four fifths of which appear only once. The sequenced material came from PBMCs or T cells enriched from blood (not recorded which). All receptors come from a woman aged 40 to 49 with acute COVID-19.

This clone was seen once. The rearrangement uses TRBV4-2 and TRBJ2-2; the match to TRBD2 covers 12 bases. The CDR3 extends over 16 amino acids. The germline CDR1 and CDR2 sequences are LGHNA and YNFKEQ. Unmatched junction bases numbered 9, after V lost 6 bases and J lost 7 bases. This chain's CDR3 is CASRPTSGGRVGELFF. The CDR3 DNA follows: TGTGCCAGCAGGCCCACTAGCGGGGGGCGGGTCGGGGAGCTGTTTTTT.

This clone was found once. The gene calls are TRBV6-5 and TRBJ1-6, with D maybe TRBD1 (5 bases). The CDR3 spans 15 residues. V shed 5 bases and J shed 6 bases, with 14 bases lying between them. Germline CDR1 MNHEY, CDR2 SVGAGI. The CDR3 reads CASSNRAQGNSPLHF. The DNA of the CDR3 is TGTGCCAGCAGTAACCGGGCCCAGGGTAATTCACCCCTCCACTTT.

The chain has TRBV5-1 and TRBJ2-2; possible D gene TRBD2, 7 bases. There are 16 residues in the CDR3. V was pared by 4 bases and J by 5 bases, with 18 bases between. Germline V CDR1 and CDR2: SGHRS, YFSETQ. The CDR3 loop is CASSRVAGAGTGELFF. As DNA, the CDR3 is TGCGCCAGCAGCAGGGTGGCGGGGGCAGGAACCGGGGAGCTGTTTTTT.

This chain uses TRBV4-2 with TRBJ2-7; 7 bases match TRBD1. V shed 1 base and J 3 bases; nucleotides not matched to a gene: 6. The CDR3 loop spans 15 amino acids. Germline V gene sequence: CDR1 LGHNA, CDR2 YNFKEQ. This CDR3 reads CASSQGDSENYEQYF. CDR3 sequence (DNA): TGTGCCAGCAGCCAAGGGGACAGCGAAAACTACGAGCAGTACTTC.

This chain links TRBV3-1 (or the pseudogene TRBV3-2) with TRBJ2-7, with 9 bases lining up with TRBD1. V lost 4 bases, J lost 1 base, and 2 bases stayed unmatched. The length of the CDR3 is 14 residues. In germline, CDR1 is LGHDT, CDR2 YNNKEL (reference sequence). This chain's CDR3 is CASSLGQGSYEQYF. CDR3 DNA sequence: TGTGCCAGCAGCCTTGGACAGGGGTCCTACGAGCAGTACTTC.

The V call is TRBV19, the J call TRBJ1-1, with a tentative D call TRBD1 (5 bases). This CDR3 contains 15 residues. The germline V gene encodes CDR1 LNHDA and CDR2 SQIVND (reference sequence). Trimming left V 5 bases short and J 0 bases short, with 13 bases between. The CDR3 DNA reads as TGTGCCAGTAGTGAGTGGACACCTATGAACACTGAAGCTTTCTTT. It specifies CASSEWTPMNTEAFF.

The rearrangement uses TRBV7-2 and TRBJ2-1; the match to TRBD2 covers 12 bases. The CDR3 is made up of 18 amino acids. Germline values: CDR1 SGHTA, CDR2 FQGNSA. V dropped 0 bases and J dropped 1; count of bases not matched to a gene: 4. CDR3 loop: CASSLAGLAGRSYNEQFF. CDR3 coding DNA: TGTGCCAGCAGCTTAGCCGGACTAGCGGGGCGGTCCTACAATGAGCAGTTCTTC. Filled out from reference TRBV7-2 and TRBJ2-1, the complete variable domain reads GAGVSQSPSNKVTEKGKDVELRCDPISGHTALYWYRQSLGQGLEFLIYFQGNSAPDKSGLPSDRFSAERTGGSVSTLTIQRTQQEDSAVYLCASSLAGLAGRSYNEQFFGPGTRLTVL.

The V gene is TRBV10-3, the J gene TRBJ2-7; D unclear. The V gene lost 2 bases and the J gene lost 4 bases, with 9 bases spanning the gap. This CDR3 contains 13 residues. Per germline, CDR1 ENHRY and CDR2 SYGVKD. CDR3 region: CAISEPGIYEQYF. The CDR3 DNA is TGTGCCATCAGTGAGCCGGGTATTTACGAGCAGTACTTC.

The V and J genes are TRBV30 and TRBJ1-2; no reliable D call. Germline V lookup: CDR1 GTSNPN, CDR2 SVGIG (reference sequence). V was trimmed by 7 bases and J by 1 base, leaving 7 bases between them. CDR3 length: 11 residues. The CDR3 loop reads CASVLNYGYTF. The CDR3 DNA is TGTGCCTCCGTTCTTAACTATGGCTACACCTTC.

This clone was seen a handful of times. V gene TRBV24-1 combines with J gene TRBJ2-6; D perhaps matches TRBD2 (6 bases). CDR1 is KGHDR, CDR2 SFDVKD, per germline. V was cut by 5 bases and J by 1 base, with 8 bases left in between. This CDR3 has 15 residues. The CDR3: CATSAGGSGANVLTF. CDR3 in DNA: TGTGCCACCAGTGCCGGGGGTTCTGGGGCCAACGTCCTGACTTTC.

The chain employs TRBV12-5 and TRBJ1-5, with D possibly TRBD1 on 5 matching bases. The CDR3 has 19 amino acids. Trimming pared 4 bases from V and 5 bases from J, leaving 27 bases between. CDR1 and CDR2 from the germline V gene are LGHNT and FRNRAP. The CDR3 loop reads CASGSSGEYLDSADQPQHF. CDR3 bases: TGTGCTAGTGGTTCTTCTGGTGAATACTTAGACAGCGCGGATCAGCCCCAGCATTTT. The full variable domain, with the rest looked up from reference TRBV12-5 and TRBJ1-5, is DARVTQTPRHKVTEMGQEVTMRCQPILGHNTVFWYRQTMMQGLELLAYFRNRAPLDDSGMPKDRFSAEMPDATLATLKIQPSEPRDSAVYFCASGSSGEYLDSADQPQHFGDGTRLSIL.

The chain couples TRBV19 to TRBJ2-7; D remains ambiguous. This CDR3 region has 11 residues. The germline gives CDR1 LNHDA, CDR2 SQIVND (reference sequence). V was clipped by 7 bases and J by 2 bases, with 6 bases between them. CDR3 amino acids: CASTDTYEQYF. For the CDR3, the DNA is TGTGCCAGTACCGACACCTACGAGCAGTACTTC.

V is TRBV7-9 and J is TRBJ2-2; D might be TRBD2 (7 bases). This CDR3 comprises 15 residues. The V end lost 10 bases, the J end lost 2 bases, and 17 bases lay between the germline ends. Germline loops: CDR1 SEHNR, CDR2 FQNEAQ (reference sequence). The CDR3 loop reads CAINRGGLNTGELFF. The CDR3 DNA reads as TGTGCCATCAACAGAGGGGGACTAAACACCGGGGAGCTGTTTTTT.

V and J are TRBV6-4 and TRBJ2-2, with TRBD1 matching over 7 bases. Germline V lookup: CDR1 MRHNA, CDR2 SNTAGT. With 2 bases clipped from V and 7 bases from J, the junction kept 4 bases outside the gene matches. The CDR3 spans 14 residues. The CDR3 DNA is TGTGCCAGCAGTGACCAGGCAGGGGGCGGGGAGCTGTTTTTT. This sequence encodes CASSDQAGGGELFF.

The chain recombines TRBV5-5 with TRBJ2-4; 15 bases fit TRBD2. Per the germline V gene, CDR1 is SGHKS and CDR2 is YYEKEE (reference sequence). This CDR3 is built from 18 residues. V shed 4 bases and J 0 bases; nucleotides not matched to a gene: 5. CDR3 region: CASSGTSGGLLAKNIQYF. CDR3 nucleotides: TGTGCCAGCAGCGGGACTAGCGGGGGGCTTCTAGCCAAAAACATTCAGTACTTC.

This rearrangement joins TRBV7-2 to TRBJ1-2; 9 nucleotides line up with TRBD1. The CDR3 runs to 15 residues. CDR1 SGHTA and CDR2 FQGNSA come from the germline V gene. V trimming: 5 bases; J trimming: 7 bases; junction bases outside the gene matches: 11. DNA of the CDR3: TGTGCCAGCAGCCGCCAACAGGGGGCCTTGGGTGGCTACACCTTC. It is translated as CASSRQQGALGGYTF.

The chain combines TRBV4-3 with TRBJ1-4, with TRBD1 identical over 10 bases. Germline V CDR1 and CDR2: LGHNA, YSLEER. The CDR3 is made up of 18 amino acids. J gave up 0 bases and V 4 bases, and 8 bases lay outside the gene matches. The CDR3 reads CASSLGQGGRATNEKLFF. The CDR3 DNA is TGCGCCAGCAGCCTAGGACAGGGGGGAAGAGCAACTAATGAAAAACTGTTTTTT.

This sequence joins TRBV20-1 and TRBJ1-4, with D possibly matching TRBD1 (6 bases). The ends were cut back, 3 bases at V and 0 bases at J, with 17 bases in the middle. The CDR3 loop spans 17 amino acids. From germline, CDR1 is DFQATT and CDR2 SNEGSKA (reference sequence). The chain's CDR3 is CSASSQPGVATNEKLFF. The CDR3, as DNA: TGCAGTGCTAGTTCCCAGCCAGGGGTTGCAACTAATGAAAAACTGTTTTTT.

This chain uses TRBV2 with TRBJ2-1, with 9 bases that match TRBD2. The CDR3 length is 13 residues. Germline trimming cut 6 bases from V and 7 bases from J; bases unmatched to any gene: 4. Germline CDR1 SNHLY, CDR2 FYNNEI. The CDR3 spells CASRRTSENEQFF. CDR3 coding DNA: TGTGCCAGCAGGAGGACTAGCGAAAATGAGCAGTTCTTC.

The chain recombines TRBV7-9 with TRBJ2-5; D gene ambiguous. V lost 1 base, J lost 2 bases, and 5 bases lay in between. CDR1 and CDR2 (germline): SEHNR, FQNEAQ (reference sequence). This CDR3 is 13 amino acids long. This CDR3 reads CASSLGYQETQYF. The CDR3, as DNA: TGTGCCAGCAGCTTAGGCTATCAAGAGACCCAGTACTTC.

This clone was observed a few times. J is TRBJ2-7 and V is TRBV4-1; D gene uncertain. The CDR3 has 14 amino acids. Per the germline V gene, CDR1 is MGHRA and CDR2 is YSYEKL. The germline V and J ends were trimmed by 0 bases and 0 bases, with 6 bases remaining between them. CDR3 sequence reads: CASSQDPSSYEQYF. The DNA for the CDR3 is TGCGCCAGCAGCCAAGATCCTTCCTCCTACGAGCAGTACTTC.

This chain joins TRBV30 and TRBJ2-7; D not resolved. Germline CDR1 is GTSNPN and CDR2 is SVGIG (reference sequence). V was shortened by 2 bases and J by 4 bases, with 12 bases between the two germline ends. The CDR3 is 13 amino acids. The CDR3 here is CAWSSEYLYEQYF. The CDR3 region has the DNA TGTGCCTGGAGTTCGGAGTATCTATACGAGCAGTACTTC.

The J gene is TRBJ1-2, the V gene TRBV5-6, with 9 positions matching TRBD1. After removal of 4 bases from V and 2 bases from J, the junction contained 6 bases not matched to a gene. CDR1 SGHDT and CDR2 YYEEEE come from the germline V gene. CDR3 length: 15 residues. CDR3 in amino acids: CASSPGTGINYGYTF. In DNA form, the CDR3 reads TGTGCCAGCAGCCCCGGGACAGGGATCAACTATGGCTACACCTTC.

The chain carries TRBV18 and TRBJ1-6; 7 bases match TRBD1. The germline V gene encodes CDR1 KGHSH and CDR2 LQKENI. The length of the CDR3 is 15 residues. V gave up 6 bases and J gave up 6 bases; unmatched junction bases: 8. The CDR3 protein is CASSREGQSNSPLHF. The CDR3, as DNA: TGTGCCAGCTCCCGGGAGGGACAGAGTAATTCACCCCTCCACTTT.

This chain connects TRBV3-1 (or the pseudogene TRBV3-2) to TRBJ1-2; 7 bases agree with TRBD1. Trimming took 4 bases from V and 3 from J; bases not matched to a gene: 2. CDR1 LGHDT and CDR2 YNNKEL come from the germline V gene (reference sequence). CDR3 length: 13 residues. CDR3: CASSPTGDYGYTF. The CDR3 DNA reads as TGTGCCAGCAGCCCTACAGGGGACTATGGCTACACCTTC.

CDR3 loop: CASSLVETSGQETQYF. Written as DNA, the CDR3 is TGCGCCAGCAGCTTGGTGGAGACTAGCGGCCAAGAGACCCAGTACTTC. V and J are TRBV5-1 and TRBJ2-5, with 9 bases aligning to TRBD2. V trimming: 0 bases; J trimming: 1 base; junction bases outside the gene matches: 4. The CDR3 spans 16 residues. Germline loops: CDR1 SGHRS, CDR2 YFSETQ.

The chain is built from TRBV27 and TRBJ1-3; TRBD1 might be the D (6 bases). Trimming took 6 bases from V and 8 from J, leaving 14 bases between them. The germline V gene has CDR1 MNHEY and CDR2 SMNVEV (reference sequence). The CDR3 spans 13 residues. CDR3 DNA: TGTGCCAGCAGGGAACAGGGTCGGGACACCATATATTTT. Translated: CASREQGRDTIYF.